The TCR beta chain under discussion was sequenced for a study of blood T cell repertoires in COVID-19. Study overall: Italy, Spain and the United States were the sources of the convalescent and acute COVID-19 samples. T cells, B-cell-depleted T cells, or PBMCs provided the cDNA or gDNA that served as material.

Patients in Seattle were enrolled during active infection, then followed longitudinally. Germline V gene lookup returns CDR1 MDHEN and CDR2 SYDVKM. Trimming left V 5 bases short and J 7 bases short, with 9 bases between. This CDR3 comprises 11 residues. Comment on this clone: Other DNA sequences in this specimen translate into the identical CDR3.

Produced via immunoSEQ multiplex PCR; TCRdb's table is partial and in-frame only. The sample contains around 360,000 clones, around 87% of which appear only once. The receptor comes from a woman in her thirties with COVID-19, enrolled during active disease. Sequenced sample: peripheral blood. The chain has TRBV28 and TRBJ2-7; weak D call: TRBD1 (6 bases). Here the CDR3 reads CASSRRGEQYF. As DNA, the CDR3 is TGTGCCAGCAGTCGAAGGGGGGAGCAGTACTTC.